A selection of T cell receptor beta chains follows, all from one sample in a study of cytomegalovirus exposure and HLA in healthy donors. Sequencing was performed with immunoSEQ multiplex PCR; in TCRdb, only in-frame clones are kept and a portion is missing. The sample records under 200,000 clones, approximately 86% being singletons. Material: PBMCs. All receptors derive from a young woman in good health and CMV-seronegative. The CDR3 runs from the conserved cysteine through the conserved F or W. Not every row has a clone size; where given, it reads once, few, many or a size class.

J: TRBJ1-2
size: .
V: TRBV5-1
CDR3: CASSFQGEANYGYTF

J: TRBJ1-3
size: .
V: TRBV10-1
CDR3: CASSNYRGEGNTIYF

J: TRBJ2-5
size: .
V: TRBV7-8
CDR3: CASSLRRLAVQETQYF

J: TRBJ2-3
size: .
V: TRBV6-1
CDR3: CASSESGGGSPDTQYF

J: TRBJ2-3
size: .
V: TRBV7-9
CDR3: CASSLFGSGDTQYF

J: TRBJ1-5
size: .
V: TRBV19
CDR3: CASDSGQPQHF

J: TRBJ1-2
size: .
V: TRBV27
CDR3: CASSLGRNDRNYGYTF

J: TRBJ2-1
size: .
V: TRBV6-5
CDR3: CASSHIRHEQFF

J: TRBJ2-3
size: .
V: TRBV28
CDR3: CASSWDRASTDTQYF

J: TRBJ2-2
size: .
V: TRBV7-3
CDR3: CASSLGWGETGELFF

J: TRBJ2-2
size: .
V: TRBV27
CDR3: CASRFTGTGELFF

J: TRBJ2-3
size: .
V: TRBV4-2
CDR3: CASSQVPSGRTDTQYF

J: TRBJ2-1
size: once
V: TRBV29-1
CDR3: CSVSGTSRSSYNEQFF

J: TRBJ2-5
size: .
V: TRBV4-2
CDR3: CASSQDSIGYEETQYF

J: TRBJ2-1
size: .
V: TRBV12-5
CDR3: CASGLPNRTPSSYNEQFF

J: TRBJ1-2
size: .
V: TRBV19
CDR3: CASRVQGDVYGYTF

J: TRBJ2-6
size: .
V: TRBV27
CDR3: CASSPTIGAYSGANVLTF

J: TRBJ2-5
size: .
V: TRBV5-1
CDR3: CASSFEGARETQYF

J: TRBJ2-3
size: .
V: TRBV5-6
CDR3: CASKPQRGDTQYF

J: TRBJ1-1
size: once
V: TRBV11-2
CDR3: CASSIQTGAMNTEAFF

J: TRBJ1-1
size: once
V: TRBV28
CDR3: CASSLRDRDTEAFF

J: TRBJ2-3
size: once
V: TRBV10-1
CDR3: CASSGSAGASTDTQYF

J: TRBJ2-7
size: .
V: TRBV19
CDR3: CASSRDSQTYEQYF

J: TRBJ2-3
size: once
V: TRBV27
CDR3: CASSPEGVSTDTQYF

J: TRBJ2-7
size: .
V: TRBV9
CDR3: CASSVDQGLGYEQYF

J: TRBJ1-4
size: .
V: TRBV5-4
CDR3: CASSWDRGEKLFF

J: TRBJ2-5
size: .
V: TRBV27
CDR3: CASSPGIEETQYF

J: TRBJ2-1
size: .
V: TRBV5-4
CDR3: CASSSGQGSFNEQFF

J: TRBJ1-4
size: few
V: TRBV30
CDR3: CAWSWGGTNEKLFF

J: TRBJ2-3
size: .
V: TRBV6-1
CDR3: CASSEGNVGGGTDTQYF

J: TRBJ1-2
size: .
V: TRBV7-9
CDR3: CASSRIRQGAYGNYGYTF

J: TRBJ1-1
size: .
V: TRBV6-1
CDR3: CASSVLGLLRINNTEAFF

J: TRBJ2-1
size: .
V: TRBV5-1
CDR3: CASSLARDRGLGTYNEQFF

J: TRBJ2-3
size: .
V: TRBV28
CDR3: CASSILPTDTQYF

J: TRBJ2-6
size: .
V: TRBV4-1
CDR3: CASSLTPPSRTGSSGANVLTF

J: TRBJ1-1
size: .
V: TRBV19
CDR3: CASIEAGKGYTEAFF

J: TRBJ1-1
size: .
V: TRBV30
CDR3: CAWGRQGGTEAFF

J: TRBJ2-7
size: .
V: TRBV11-2
CDR3: CASSWGTGATYEQYF

J: TRBJ1-2
size: few
V: TRBV5-1
CDR3: CASSWGDGYTF

J: TRBJ1-2
size: once
V: TRBV28
CDR3: CASSVGQGDGYTF

J: TRBJ2-7
size: .
V: TRBV13
CDR3: CASSLAGTGDEQYF

J: TRBJ2-7
size: .
V: TRBV28
CDR3: CASSHGTSPYEQYF

J: TRBJ1-1
size: once
V: TRBV28
CDR3: CASSLEGENTEAFF

J: TRBJ1-3
size: .
V: TRBV9
CDR3: CASSVRGSSGNTIYF

J: TRBJ2-7
size: .
V: TRBV2
CDR3: CASRKGLAGTYEQYF

J: TRBJ2-5
size: .
V: TRBV2
CDR3: CARTTGEETQYF

J: TRBJ1-1
size: few
V: TRBV7-9
CDR3: CASSLAGDTEAFF

J: TRBJ1-1
size: .
V: TRBV10-3
CDR3: CATNRGRESLTEAFF

J: .
size: .
V: TRBV28
CDR3: CASSFTPTYEQYF

J: TRBJ1-2
size: .
V: TRBV28
CDR3: CASSSEWEGPANYGYTF

J: TRBJ1-5
size: .
V: TRBV4-2
CDR3: CASSQEQTGSSNQPQHF

J: TRBJ2-3
size: once
V: TRBV7-9
CDR3: CASSFTLDTQYF

J: TRBJ2-5
size: .
V: TRBV7-6
CDR3: CASSLDAEQETQYF

J: TRBJ1-1
size: few
V: TRBV29-1
CDR3: CSVGTREAFF

J: TRBJ2-2
size: .
V: TRBV7-9
CDR3: CASSPPGTGELFF

J: TRBJ2-5
size: .
V: TRBV7-2
CDR3: CASTLGGPGETQYF